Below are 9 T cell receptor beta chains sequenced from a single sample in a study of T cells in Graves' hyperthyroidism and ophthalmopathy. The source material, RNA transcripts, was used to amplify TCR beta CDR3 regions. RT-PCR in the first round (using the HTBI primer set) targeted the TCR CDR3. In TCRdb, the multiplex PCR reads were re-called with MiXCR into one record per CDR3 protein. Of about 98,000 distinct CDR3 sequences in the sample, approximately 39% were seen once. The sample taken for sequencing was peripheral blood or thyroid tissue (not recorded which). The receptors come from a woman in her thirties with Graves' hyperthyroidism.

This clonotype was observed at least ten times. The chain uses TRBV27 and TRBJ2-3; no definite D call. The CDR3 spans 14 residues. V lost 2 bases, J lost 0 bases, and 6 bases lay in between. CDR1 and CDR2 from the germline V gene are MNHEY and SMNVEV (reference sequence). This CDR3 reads CASSLGQSTDTQYF. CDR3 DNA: TGTGCCAGCAGTTTAGGGCAGAGCACAGATACGCAGTATTTT.

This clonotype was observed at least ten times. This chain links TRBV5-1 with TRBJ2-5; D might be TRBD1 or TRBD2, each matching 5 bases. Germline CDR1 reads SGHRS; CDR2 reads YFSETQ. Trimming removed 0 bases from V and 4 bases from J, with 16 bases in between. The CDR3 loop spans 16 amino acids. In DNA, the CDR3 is TGCGCCAGCAGCTTGGGGGGGAGTACCTTGAGAGAGACCCAGTACTTC. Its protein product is CASSLGGSTLRETQYF.

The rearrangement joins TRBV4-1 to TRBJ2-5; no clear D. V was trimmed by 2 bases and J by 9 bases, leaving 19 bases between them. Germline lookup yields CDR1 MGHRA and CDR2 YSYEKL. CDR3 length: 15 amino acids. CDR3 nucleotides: TGCGCCAGCAGCCAAATGCAGGCGGCGTTGGAGTCCCAGTACTTC. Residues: CASSQMQAALESQYF.

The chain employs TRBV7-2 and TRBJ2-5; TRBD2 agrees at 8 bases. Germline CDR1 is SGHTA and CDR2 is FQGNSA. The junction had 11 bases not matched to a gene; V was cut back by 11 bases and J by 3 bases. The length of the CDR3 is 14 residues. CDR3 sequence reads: CACAGVAGKETQYF. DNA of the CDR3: TGTGCCTGCGCGGGAGTAGCGGGAAAAGAGACCCAGTACTTC.

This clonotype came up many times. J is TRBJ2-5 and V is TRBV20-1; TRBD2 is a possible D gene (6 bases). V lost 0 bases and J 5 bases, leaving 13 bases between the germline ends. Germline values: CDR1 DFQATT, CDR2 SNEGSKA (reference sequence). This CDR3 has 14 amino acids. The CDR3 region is CSARDRLGRETQYF. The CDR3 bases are TGCAGTGCTAGAGATCGACTAGGGAGGGAGACCCAGTACTTC.

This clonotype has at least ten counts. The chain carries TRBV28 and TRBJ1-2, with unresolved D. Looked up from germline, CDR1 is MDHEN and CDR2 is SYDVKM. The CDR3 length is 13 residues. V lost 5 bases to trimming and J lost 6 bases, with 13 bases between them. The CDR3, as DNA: TGTGCCAGCAGTCCACACGGAGGCGATGGCTACACCTTC. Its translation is CASSPHGGDGYTF.

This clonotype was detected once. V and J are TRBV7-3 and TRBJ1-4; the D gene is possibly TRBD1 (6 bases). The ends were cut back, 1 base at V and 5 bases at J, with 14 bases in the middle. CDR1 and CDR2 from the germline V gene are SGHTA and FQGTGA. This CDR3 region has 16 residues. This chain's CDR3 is CASSLRGGGENEKLFF. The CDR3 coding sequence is TGTGCCAGCAGCTTAAGAGGGGGGGGGGAGAATGAAAAACTGTTTTTT. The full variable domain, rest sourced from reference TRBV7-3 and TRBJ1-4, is GAGVSQTPSNKVTEKGKYVELRCDPISGHTALYWYRQSLGQGPEFLIYFQGTGAADDSGLPNDRFFAVRPEGSVSTLKIQRTERGDSAVYLCASSLRGGGENEKLFFGSGTQLSVL.

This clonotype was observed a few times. In DNA, the CDR3 is TGCAGCGCTGACAGGGGCGGCGAGCAGTACTTC. As protein: CSADRGGEQYF. This chain connects TRBV29-1 to TRBJ2-7, with TRBD1 matching 8 bases. The CDR3 has 11 residues. The germline V gene has CDR1 SQVTM and CDR2 ANQGSEA. J was trimmed by 6 bases and V by 7 bases; bases with no gene match: 5.

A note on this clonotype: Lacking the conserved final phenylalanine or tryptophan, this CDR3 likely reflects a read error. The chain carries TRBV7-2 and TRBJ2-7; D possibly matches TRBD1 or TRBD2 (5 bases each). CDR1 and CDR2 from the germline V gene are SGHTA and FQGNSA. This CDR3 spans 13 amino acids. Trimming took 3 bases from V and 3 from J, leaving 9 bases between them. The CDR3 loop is CASSLTGGYEQYL. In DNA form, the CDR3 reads TGTGCCAGCAGCTTGACTGGGGGCTACGAGCAGTACCTC.